This T cell receptor beta chain is from a study of CD8 T cells in Susac syndrome. The CDR3 spans 16 residues. It was with random hexamers that roughly 0.45 to 1 ug RNA was reverse transcribed. Multiplex immunoSEQ PCR targeted 54 Vbeta and 13 Jbeta TCR beta segments. In TCRdb, the immunoSEQ multiplex PCR reads were re-called with MiXCR into one record per CDR3 protein. The sample holds about 130,000 distinct CDR3 sequences; about 95% are singletons and the top ten take roughly 0.11%. Sequencing of TCR beta covered CD8+ and CD4+ T cells obtained from blood. The CD8+ and CD4+ T cells were isolated magnetically using a negative isolation approach, whereas the TEMRA cells were enriched by FACS.

V gene TRBV21-1 combines with J gene TRBJ2-7; the D segment call TRBD2 is taken from the table without a DNA check. TRBV21-1 is an annotated pseudogene. The sample comprised CD4+ T cells from PBMCs. This TCR came from a human donor in good health. The CDR3 loop is CASRPIGTSGRHEQYF. The CDR3 DNA follows: TGTGCCAGCAGACCCATCGGGACTAGCGGGAGACACGAGCAGTACTTC.